The subject of this entry is one T cell receptor beta chain. This sample was included in a study of T cell changes during pregnancy in multiple sclerosis. This CDR3 is built from 16 residues. Germline V gives CDR1 SGHTS, CDR2 YDEGEE. V dropped 1 base and J dropped 8; count of bases not matched to a gene: 13. The method was immunoSEQ multiplex PCR; TCRdb's version includes in-frame clones alone and lacks a portion of them. The sample records tens of thousands of clones, 90% being singletons. This receptor was identified in a female donor with multiple sclerosis, enrolled in a pregnancy study. The sample in question was CD8+ T cells from peripheral blood mononuclear cells, obtained before pregnancy. This chain links TRBV5-8 with TRBJ1-2, with 8 bases that match TRBD1. CDR3 sequence reads: CASSLPAGGAGKGYTF. The CDR3 DNA sequence: TGTGCCAGCAGCTTGCCCGCAGGGGGCGCCGGGAAGGGCTACACCTTC.